Listed here are 20 T cell receptor beta chains from one sample, sequenced in a study of response to subunit inactivated influenza vaccine (dated by TCRdb to about 2018). Library construction relied on RT-PCR. These reads were obtained on an Illumina HiSeq 2500. TCRdb took the public reads, trimmed them with fastp at Q25, ran MiXCR for clone calling and kept in-frame beta chains. Identical CDR3 proteins give one entry, which carries the most common genes and DNA. This sample lists some 520,000 distinct CDR3 sequences; 16% were detected once. The ten largest clonotypes hold roughly 3% of the sample. Source: CD4+ T cells sorted from PBMCs, taken approximately 25 months after vaccination. These receptor sequences come from a man aged 50 to 69 who received an inactivated influenza vaccine. Donor details come from another sample of the same person, matched by shared clones.

The gene calls are TRBV20-1 and TRBJ2-7; D is perhaps TRBD2 (5 bases). Deletions cut 0 bases from V and 0 bases from J, with 12 bases between. Per the germline V gene, CDR1 is DFQATT and CDR2 is SNEGSKA (reference sequence). This CDR3 region has 15 residues. CDR3 sequence reads: CSARDRSGNSYEQYF. CDR3 bases: TGCAGTGCTAGAGATAGGAGCGGCAACTCCTACGAGCAGTACTTC.

CDR3 loop: CASSLTSGAGGETQYF. CDR3 nucleotides: TGTGCCAGCAGCTTAACGTCGGGGGCTGGCGGAGAGACCCAGTACTTC. This rearrangement joins TRBV7-9 to TRBJ2-5; D is possibly TRBD1 or TRBD2 (6 bases each). The germline gives CDR1 SEHNR, CDR2 FQNEAQ (reference sequence). V was shortened by 2 bases and J by 4 bases, with 17 bases between the two germline ends. CDR3 length: 16 residues.

This clonotype was recorded a few times. This CDR3 reads CSARGGATTGTDTQYF. CDR3 in DNA: TGCAGTGCTAGAGGGGGGGCCACTACTGGCACAGATACGCAGTATTTT. The V gene is TRBV20-1, the J gene TRBJ2-3; perhaps D is TRBD1 or TRBD2 (6 bases each). V lost 1 base, J lost 1 base, and 15 bases lay in between. The germline CDR1 and CDR2 sequences are DFQATT and SNEGSKA (reference sequence). This CDR3 spans 16 amino acids.

The rearrangement joins TRBV20-1 to TRBJ2-5, with D unresolved. V was trimmed by 4 bases and J by 3 bases, leaving 12 bases between them. The length of the CDR3 is 13 residues. The germline V gene has CDR1 DFQATT and CDR2 SNEGSKA (reference sequence). This CDR3 is CSAINIEKETQYF. The CDR3 coding sequence is TGCAGTGCTATCAATATTGAGAAAGAGACCCAGTACTTC.

The chain is built from TRBV2 and TRBJ2-3; D ambiguous. Trimming removed 4 bases from V and 2 bases from J, with 7 bases in between. Germline values: CDR1 SNHLY, CDR2 FYNNEI. The CDR3 consists of 13 residues. CDR3 coding DNA: TGTGCCAGCAGTGGTCCTGTCACAGATACGCAGTATTTT. This gives the protein CASSGPVTDTQYF.

This clonotype was detected ten times or more. This chain connects TRBV28 to TRBJ2-7; possibly TRBD1 for D (6 bases). Trimming pared 7 bases from V and 7 bases from J, leaving 14 bases between. CDR1 MDHEN and CDR2 SYDVKM come from the germline V gene. This CDR3 has 12 residues. The CDR3 loop reads CASTSGVREQYF. CDR3 bases: TGTGCCAGCACCTCAGGGGTCAGGGAGCAGTACTTC.

The chain recombines TRBV11-1 with TRBJ2-1, with D perhaps assigned TRBD1 or TRBD2 (5 bases each). The length of the CDR3 is 16 residues. Trimming pared 3 bases from V and 0 bases from J, leaving 12 bases between. The germline CDR1 and CDR2 sequences are SGHAT and FQDESV (reference sequence). The CDR3 is CASSLRADNSYNEQFF. CDR3 DNA: TGTGCCAGCAGCTTGAGAGCGGACAACTCCTACAATGAGCAGTTCTTC. Filled out from reference TRBV11-1 and TRBJ2-1, the complete variable domain reads EAEVAQSPRYKITEKSQAVAFWCDPISGHATLYWYRQILGQGPELLVQFQDESVVDDSQLPKDRFSAERLKGVDSTLKIQPAELGDSAMYLCASSLRADNSYNEQFFGPGTRLTVL.

J is TRBJ2-3 and V is TRBV13; D tentatively reads TRBD1 or TRBD2 (5 bases each). In germline, CDR1 is PRHDT, CDR2 FYEKMQ (reference sequence). This CDR3 region has 15 residues. V lost 5 bases, J lost 3 bases, and 15 bases lay in between. CDR3 DNA sequence: TGTGCCAGCAGCATCCGGGACCTTGGGACAGATACGCAGTATTTT. It translates to CASSIRDLGTDTQYF.

This chain uses TRBV4-1 with TRBJ2-7; 9 bases line up with TRBD1. Germline values: CDR1 MGHRA, CDR2 YSYEKL. After removal of 4 bases from V and 3 bases from J, the junction contained 13 bases not matched to a gene. There are 17 residues in the CDR3. The CDR3: CASSLHLPGTGNYEQYF. The DNA for the CDR3 is TGCGCCAGCAGCCTCCACCTCCCCGGGACAGGGAACTACGAGCAGTACTTC.

This clonotype was observed a few times. This chain links TRBV20-1 with TRBJ2-2; unclear D gene. The germline V gene encodes CDR1 DFQATT and CDR2 SNEGSKA (reference sequence). With 0 bases removed from V and 1 base from J, the gap between germline ends came to 12 bases. The length of the CDR3 is 16 residues. Here the CDR3 DNA reads TGCAGTGCTAGAGATCGGGCGGCCCTGAACACCGGGGAGCTGTTTTTT. Its translation: CSARDRAALNTGELFF.

The chain has TRBV5-1 and TRBJ2-7; tentatively, D is TRBD2 (6 bases). Germline values: CDR1 SGHRS, CDR2 YFSETQ. V was cut by 2 bases and J by 2 bases, with 17 bases left in between. This CDR3 region has 16 residues. The CDR3 DNA reads TGCGCCAGCAGCTTTGTTACGGGGGAAAACCCCTACGAGCAGTACTTC. It yields the protein CASSFVTGENPYEQYF.

The chain combines TRBV10-3 with TRBJ1-1; 7 bases are shared with TRBD1. The J segment lost 4 bases and the V segment lost 6 bases, leaving 11 bases of the junction unmatched. Germline assignment: CDR1 ENHRY and CDR2 SYGVKD. The CDR3 consists of 15 residues. CDR3 in amino acids: CAIRDRQGVFTEAFF. CDR3 in DNA: TGTGCCATCAGGGACCGGCAGGGGGTGTTCACTGAAGCTTTCTTT.

Points on this clonotype: Likely a read error: the CDR3 ends without its conserved phenylalanine or tryptophan. The chain carries TRBV29-1 and TRBJ2-3; maybe TRBD2 (5 bases). Between the trimmed V and J ends, which lost 4 bases and 0 bases, there was a span of 8 bases. The germline V gene encodes CDR1 SQVTM and CDR2 ANQGSEA. CDR3 size: 13 residues. The CDR3 protein is CSVGRASTDTQYL. The CDR3 nucleotides read TGCAGCGTTGGGCGGGCTAGCACAGATACGCAGTATCTT.

This clonotype has just a few counts. The chain joins TRBV7-9 to TRBJ2-2; no reliable D call. Germline loops: CDR1 SEHNR, CDR2 FQNEAQ (reference sequence). The CDR3 loop spans 15 amino acids. V was cut by 2 bases and J by 0 bases, with 7 bases left in between. In DNA, the CDR3 is TGTGCCAGCAGCTTATACGGTTCGAACACCGGGGAGCTGTTTTTT. This encodes CASSLYGSNTGELFF.

The chain links TRBV12-3 or TRBV12-4 to TRBJ1-2; D is perhaps TRBD1 (5 bases). Trimming removed 5 bases at V and 4 bases at J, with 17 bases between. The CDR3 has 15 residues. The DNA of the CDR3 is TGTGCCAGCAGTCCAAGACAGTTCCGGATCTATGGCTACACCTTC. It translates to CASSPRQFRIYGYTF.

J is TRBJ2-7 and V is TRBV5-5, with 9 bases that match TRBD1. V shed 3 bases and J 6 bases; nucleotides not matched to a gene: 4. There are 13 residues in the CDR3. Germline V lookup: CDR1 SGHKS, CDR2 YYEKEE (reference sequence). Here the CDR3 reads CASSWGQGGEQYF. As DNA, the CDR3 is TGTGCCAGCAGCTGGGGACAGGGAGGCGAGCAGTACTTC.

V usage is TRBV12-3 or TRBV12-4 and J usage is TRBJ2-5, with D tentatively TRBD2 (7 bases). The germline V and J ends were trimmed by 4 bases and 5 bases, with 17 bases remaining between them. This CDR3 is 15 amino acids long. CDR3 sequence: CASSSSIGGGETQYF. CDR3 DNA sequence: TGTGCCAGCAGTTCTAGTATAGGGGGAGGGGAGACCCAGTACTTC.

This clonotype was recorded many times. CDR3 amino acids: CASSFPDPQHF. CDR3 bases: TGTGCCAGCAGTTTCCCTGATCCCCAGCATTTT. The chain links TRBV6-2 or TRBV6-3 to TRBJ1-5; D unresolved. CDR1 is MNHEY, CDR2 SVGEGT, per germline. The CDR3 runs to 11 residues. V dropped 4 bases and J dropped 10 bases, with 8 bases sitting between them.

The genes are TRBV6-5 and TRBJ1-1; 8 bases agree with TRBD1. The ends lost 0 bases at V and 4 bases at J; junction bases unmatched: 13. The CDR3 loop spans 18 amino acids. Germline lookup yields CDR1 MNHEY and CDR2 SVGAGI. The CDR3 region is CASSYSPGGFSGSTEAFF. CDR3 nucleotides: TGTGCCAGCAGTTACTCGCCAGGGGGCTTTTCGGGCAGCACTGAAGCTTTCTTT.

This clonotype was found many times. The J gene is TRBJ2-2, the V gene TRBV12-3 or TRBV12-4, with 13 bases lining up with TRBD2. Trimming removed 10 bases from V and 3 bases from J; junction bases left unmatched: 5. The CDR3 sequence is 15 residues long. CDR3 residues: CATEGLAGYTGELFF. The CDR3 DNA follows: TGTGCCACCGAGGGACTAGCGGGGTACACCGGGGAGCTGTTTTTT.